Below are 29 T cell receptor beta chains sequenced from a single sample in a study of cytomegalovirus exposure and HLA in healthy donors. The primer mix had 60 Vbeta and 13 Jbeta primers. This table comes from immunoSEQ multiplex PCR, and its TCRdb copy is limited to in-frame clones, with some not included. The data hold 100,000 to 150,000 clones, with 78% observed a single time. Sequenced material: PBMCs. These receptor sequences come from a woman between 18 and 29 years old in good health and CMV-seronegative.

The V and J genes are TRBV6-1 and TRBJ1-4; 8 positions agree with TRBD1. The V gene end was trimmed by 8 bases and the J gene end by 12 bases; junction bases not matched to a gene: 5. The CDR3 sequence is 11 residues long. The germline CDR1 and CDR2 sequences are MNHNS and SASEGT. CDR3 nucleotides: TGTGCCAGCCAGGGGGCGGGGGAACTGTTTTTT. Translating gives CASQGAGELFF.

This sequence joins TRBV5-4 and TRBJ2-3; D is uncertain. The germline gives CDR1 SGHNT, CDR2 YYREEE (reference sequence). The CDR3 is 11 residues long. V was pared by 0 bases and J by 8 bases, with 4 bases between. DNA of the CDR3: TGTGCCAGCAGCTTGGGAGGTACGCAGTATTTT. This translates into CASSLGGTQYF.

Here the CDR3 DNA reads TGTGCCAGCAGCTTGGAGCCCCCCGGGGGTCGGTCCTACGAGCAGTACTTC. It yields the protein CASSLEPPGGRSYEQYF. The rearrangement uses TRBV5-5 and TRBJ2-7, with TRBD2 as a possible D gene (6 bases). Germline CDR1 is SGHKS and CDR2 is YYEKEE (reference sequence). This CDR3 contains 17 residues. V was trimmed by 0 bases and J by 1 base, leaving 17 bases between them.

V is TRBV2 and J is TRBJ2-7, with no clear D. V shed 6 bases and J shed 2 bases, with 11 bases lying between them. The germline V gene has CDR1 SNHLY and CDR2 FYNNEI. CDR3 length: 13 residues. DNA for the CDR3: TGTGCCAGCAGGAAGGCGGCAGCCTACGAGCAGTACTTC. This codes for CASRKAAAYEQYF.

The chain is built from TRBV27 and TRBJ1-5, with 7 positions matching TRBD1. CDR1 is MNHEY and CDR2 is SMNVEV in the germline V gene (reference sequence). Germline trimming cut 6 bases from V and 4 bases from J; bases unmatched to any gene: 9. This CDR3 is built from 15 residues. DNA of the CDR3: TGTGCCAGCAGCTTACAGGGGTGGCCAAATCAGCCCCAGCATTTT. Translated: CASSLQGWPNQPQHF.

The V gene is TRBV5-4, the J gene TRBJ1-1; a possible D gene is TRBD1 (5 bases). This CDR3 region has 12 residues. The germline V gene has CDR1 SGHNT and CDR2 YYREEE (reference sequence). V shed 4 bases and J shed 5 bases, with 9 bases lying between them. The CDR3 protein is CASSLSGTEAFF. In DNA, the CDR3 is TGTGCCAGCAGCCTTTCAGGGACTGAAGCTTTCTTT. The complete variable domain, with remaining parts taken from reference TRBV5-4 and TRBJ1-1, reads ETGVTQSPTHLIKTRGQQVTLRCSSQSGHNTVSWYQQALGQGPQFIFQYYREEENGRGNFPPRFSGLQFPNYSSELNVNALELDDSALYLCASSLSGTEAFFGQGTRLTVV.

The chain uses TRBV18 and TRBJ2-4; 11 nucleotides align to TRBD2. The CDR3 runs 15 residues. With 2 bases clipped from V and 4 bases from J, the junction kept 1 base outside the gene matches. Germline V gives CDR1 KGHSH, CDR2 LQKENI. Written as DNA, the CDR3 is TGTGCCAGCTCACCAAGGACTAGCGGGAAAAACATTCAGTACTTC. Amino acid sequence: CASSPRTSGKNIQYF.

CDR3 nucleotides: TGCGCCAGCAGCCAATTAACCTCCGCGGGACGCATATTCCAAGAGACCCAGTACTTC. Translating gives CASSQLTSAGRIFQETQYF. V usage is TRBV4-1 and J usage is TRBJ2-5, with D perhaps matching TRBD2 (6 bases). CDR3 length: 19 amino acids. CDR1 MGHRA and CDR2 YSYEKL come from the germline V gene. V was shortened by 2 bases and J by 1 base, with 23 bases between the two germline ends.

This clone was picked up a small number of times. The chain links TRBV28 to TRBJ2-7; 9 bases are a match to TRBD2. Germline values: CDR1 MDHEN, CDR2 SYDVKM. With 3 bases clipped from V and 5 bases from J, the junction kept 5 bases outside the gene matches. The CDR3 is 14 amino acids. CDR3 sequence reads: CASSLIAGDHEQYF. The CDR3 nucleotides read TGTGCCAGCAGTTTGATAGCGGGAGACCACGAGCAGTACTTC.

The V gene is TRBV14, the J gene TRBJ2-3; 10 positions match TRBD2. Germline CDR1 SGHDN, CDR2 FVKESK. This CDR3 comprises 16 residues. With 4 bases clipped from V and 4 bases from J, the junction kept 8 bases outside the gene matches. CDR3 loop: CASSRTSGATPDTQYF. The CDR3 coding sequence is TGTGCCAGCAGCCGGACTAGCGGAGCCACTCCAGATACGCAGTATTTT.

This clone was seen more than once but under ten times. This chain connects TRBV10-3 to TRBJ2-7, with a weak D call TRBD1 (5 bases). Germline lookup yields CDR1 ENHRY and CDR2 SYGVKD. The V end lost 6 bases, the J end lost 7 bases, and 16 bases lay between the germline ends. CDR3 length: 13 residues. The CDR3 DNA sequence: TGTGCCATCAGCTTAGGGGAAATGGGGGAGCAGTACTTC. The encoded protein is CAISLGEMGEQYF.

This chain connects TRBV5-1 to TRBJ2-6; D ambiguous. Germline CDR1 reads SGHRS; CDR2 reads YFSETQ. Trimming stripped 4 bases from V and 0 bases from J, with 11 bases between. The CDR3 is 16 residues long. The CDR3 DNA reads TGCGCCAGCAGCGCATACCTAGACTCTGGGGCCAACGTCCTGACTTTC. Its translation is CASSAYLDSGANVLTF.

The CDR3 DNA follows: TGTGCCAGCAGCACTTCGACAGGGGGGAAATACGAGCAGTACTTC. As protein: CASSTSTGGKYEQYF. V gene TRBV7-2 combines with J gene TRBJ2-7; TRBD1 agrees at 9 bases. The CDR3 contains 15 residues. Germline values: CDR1 SGHTA, CDR2 FQGNSA. The J segment lost 4 bases and the V segment lost 5 bases, leaving 9 bases of the junction unmatched.

V and J are TRBV27 and TRBJ2-1; 14 positions match TRBD2. Germline assignment: CDR1 MNHEY and CDR2 SMNVEV (reference sequence). The CDR3 length is 16 residues. V trimming: 2 bases; J trimming: 12 bases; junction bases outside the gene matches: 9. CDR3 DNA sequence: TGTGCCAGCAGTTTAGGACCGGGACTAGCGGGAGTAGGGCAGTTCTTC. Protein sequence: CASSLGPGLAGVGQFF.

This clone is a singleton in its sample. This sequence joins TRBV7-2 and TRBJ2-2; D uncertain. CDR1 and CDR2 from the germline V gene are SGHTA and FQGNSA. The ends were cut back, 5 bases at V and 3 bases at J, with 13 bases in the middle. The CDR3 length is 15 residues. CDR3 DNA: TGTGCCAGCAGCCAAGCACCCAGGTACACCGGGGAGCTGTTTTTT. Encoded protein: CASSQAPRYTGELFF.

J is TRBJ1-1 and V is TRBV4-1; D unresolved. CDR3 size: 14 residues. Trimming cost V 1 base and J 7 bases, with 13 bases left between them. The germline V gene has CDR1 MGHRA and CDR2 YSYEKL. The CDR3 DNA is TGCGCCAGCAGCCAAGGCGACGGAGGGTTTGAAGCTTTCTTT. This sequence encodes CASSQGDGGFEAFF.

V is TRBV6-5 and J is TRBJ1-2; the match to TRBD1 covers 9 bases. The trim removed 6 bases at V and 9 bases at J, leaving 5 bases unmatched. Germline loops: CDR1 MNHEY, CDR2 SVGAGI. The CDR3 length is 12 residues. The CDR3 protein is CASRPTGGSYTF. CDR3 in DNA: TGTGCCAGCAGGCCGACAGGGGGTAGCTACACCTTC.

This chain connects TRBV19 to TRBJ1-2, with D perhaps matching TRBD1 (5 bases). Germline V CDR1 and CDR2: LNHDA, SQIVND (reference sequence). This CDR3 has 17 residues. With 4 bases removed from V and 1 base from J, the gap between germline ends came to 19 bases. CDR3 nucleotides: TGTGCCAGTAGTAATTCGGACGGGGGGATCTATAACTATGGCTACACCTTC. This codes for CASSNSDGGIYNYGYTF.

This chain joins TRBV19 and TRBJ1-2; tentatively, D is TRBD1 (6 bases). There are 16 residues in the CDR3. V shed 0 bases and J shed 4 bases, with 15 bases lying between them. Germline CDR1 reads LNHDA; CDR2 reads SQIVND (reference sequence). Written as DNA, the CDR3 is TGTGCCAGTAGTATAGATCTTGGGGGCGTAATCTATGGCTACACCTTC. Its protein is CASSIDLGGVIYGYTF. The full variable domain, in which reference TRBV19 and TRBJ1-2 provide the parts outside the CDR3, is DGGITQSPKYLFRKEGQNVTLSCEQNLNHDAMYWYRQDPGQGLRLIYYSQIVNDFQKGDIAEGYSVSREKKESFPLTVTSAQKNPTAFYLCASSIDLGGVIYGYTFGSGTRLTVV.

The rearrangement links TRBV30 to TRBJ2-3; 9 positions match TRBD1. There are 16 residues in the CDR3. The germline CDR1 and CDR2 sequences are GTSNPN and SVGIG (reference sequence). V was pared by 0 bases and J by 4 bases, with 8 bases of the junction left unmatched. The CDR3 loop is CAWSVKGQGLADTQYF. As DNA, the CDR3 is TGTGCCTGGAGTGTAAAGGGACAGGGTCTTGCAGATACGCAGTATTTT.

As to this clone: Mismatch with germline at one junction end may stem from a read error. The genes are TRBV7-2 and TRBJ2-1, with a weak D call TRBD2 (5 bases). This CDR3 is built from 13 residues. Looked up from germline, CDR1 is SGHTA and CDR2 is FQGNSA. For the CDR3, the DNA is TGTGCCAGTAGCTTAGCGCGGGACAATGAGCAGTTCTTC. It encodes CASSLARDNEQFF.

The rearrangement uses TRBV5-1 and TRBJ2-5, with TRBD2 identical over 11 bases. The J call may be incorrect, as the DNA end agrees better with TRBJ2-7. The CDR3 covers 14 residues. In germline, CDR1 is SGHRS, CDR2 YFSETQ. The CDR3 nucleotides are TGCGCCAGCAGCGCCGGGACTAGCGGTTACGAGCAGTACTTC. Its protein product is CASSAGTSGYEQYF.

A few counts support this clone. V is TRBV7-9 and J is TRBJ2-2, with 9 bases that match TRBD2. With 6 bases clipped from V and 4 bases from J, the junction kept 9 bases outside the gene matches. This CDR3 has 16 residues. Per the germline V gene, CDR1 is SEHNR and CDR2 is FQNEAQ (reference sequence). The CDR3: CASRSSSGSPTGELFF. CDR3 bases: TGTGCCAGCAGGAGTAGTAGCGGGAGTCCCACCGGGGAGCTGTTTTTT.

This clone was seen only once. The genes are TRBV27 and TRBJ2-1; D is perhaps TRBD1 (5 bases). V shed 3 bases and J shed 3 bases, with 12 bases lying between them. CDR3 length equals 15 residues. The V gene's germline CDR1 is MNHEY and CDR2 SMNVEV (reference sequence). The CDR3 region is CASSFQGAGYNEQFF. The DNA for the CDR3 is TGTGCCAGCAGTTTCCAAGGGGCTGGCTACAATGAGCAGTTCTTC.

This chain uses TRBV11-2 with TRBJ1-1; D is ambiguous. The CDR3 length is 16 residues. Trimming took 4 bases from V and 4 from J, leaving 19 bases between them. CDR1 is SGHAT, CDR2 FQNNGV, per germline. The CDR3 reads CASSSFWRAIGTEAFF. CDR3 coding DNA: TGTGCCAGCAGCTCATTTTGGCGGGCTATAGGCACTGAAGCTTTCTTT.

This sequence joins TRBV7-2 and TRBJ2-7, with D tentatively TRBD2 (5 bases). The germline V and J ends were trimmed by 5 bases and 4 bases, with 15 bases remaining between them. The germline CDR1 and CDR2 sequences are SGHTA and FQGNSA. The CDR3 runs 14 residues. CDR3 sequence: CASSPRPGGYEQYF. CDR3 sequence (DNA): TGTGCCAGCAGCCCCCGGCCCGGCGGGTACGAGCAGTACTTC.

CDR3 DNA sequence: TGCGCCAGCAGCCAAAAGGGACTAGCGGGAGTCGAGCAGTTCTTC. Protein: CASSQKGLAGVEQFF. The rearrangement links TRBV4-1 to TRBJ2-1; 14 bases align to TRBD2. Per the germline V gene, CDR1 is MGHRA and CDR2 is YSYEKL. This CDR3 region has 15 residues. V lost 2 bases and J lost 10; bases outside the gene matches: 4.

In the case of this clone: Other DNA sequences from this sample encode an identical CDR3 as well. The chain recombines TRBV15 with TRBJ2-1; D remains ambiguous. Trimming cost V 0 bases and J 7 bases, with 4 bases left between them. Germline V CDR1 and CDR2: LNHNV, YYDKDF (reference sequence). This CDR3 comprises 12 residues. The CDR3 bases are TGTGCCACCAGCAGAGAGCGGAATGAGCAGTTCTTC. As protein: CATSRERNEQFF.

The chain has TRBV30 and TRBJ1-5, with a tentative D call TRBD1 (6 bases). Germline-derived CDR1 and CDR2 are GTSNPN and SVGIG (reference sequence). This CDR3 spans 14 amino acids. V gave up 3 bases and J gave up 1 base, with 10 bases separating them. CDR3 DNA: TGTGCCTGGAGAGGGGGGGGAAGCAATCAGCCCCAGCATTTT. Its protein is CAWRGGGSNQPQHF.